This TCR beta chain is drawn from a study of control samples from healthy donors and cancer patients. The assay was immunoSEQ multiplex PCR, and TCRdb's table has in-frame clones only and misses some. There are under 200,000 clones in the sample; roughly 89% occur only once, and about 1.6% lies in the top ten. This CDR3 has 16 residues. V lost 2 bases, J lost 2 bases, and 1 base stayed unmatched. From germline, CDR1 is SNHLY and CDR2 FYNNEI. The chain carries TRBV2 and TRBJ2-1; TRBD2 matches at 12 bases. Sequenced sample: blood. This receptor was identified in a woman aged 25 to 39 in good health. The CDR3: CASSEWTSGAYNEQFF. In nucleotides, the CDR3 is TGTGCCAGCAGTGAATGGACTAGCGGGGCCTACAATGAGCAGTTCTTC.